This record covers a single TCR beta chain. Its antigen is unknown. TCRdb's copy holds only in-frame clones and misses some; the assay was immunoSEQ multiplex PCR. The data show fewer than 40,000 clones, with 80% to 85% seen just once and approximately 9.8% held by the top ten. These data originate in a study of OX40 agonist ivuxolimab in advanced cancers. Study-wide context: Of the participants, around 43% had some prior anti-PD-1, anti-PD-L1 or anti-CTLA-4 therapy, which was allowed. Regarding the study as a whole: The study observed clonal expansion of CD4+ and CD8+ blood T cells by week 6 at 0.1 to 3.0 mg/kg.

This CDR3 has 15 amino acids. CDR1 and CDR2 from the germline V gene are SGHTA and FQGNSA. V was shortened by 1 base and J by 5 bases, with 11 bases between the two germline ends. Sequencing used CD4+ or CD8+ T cells sorted from blood, obtained in a trial of the OX40 agonist ivuxolimab. This TCR came from an adult with an advanced solid tumor such as melanoma, head and neck, liver or kidney cancer. The chain uses TRBV7-2 and TRBJ2-2; D may be TRBD2 (5 bases). The DNA of the CDR3 is TGTGCCAGCAGCTTAGAGGGTTGGAGGACCGGGGAGCTGTTTTTT. Its protein product is CASSLEGWRTGELFF.